What follows is one TCR beta chain and its context. V lost 9 bases and J lost 5; bases outside the gene matches: 3. There are 12 residues in the CDR3. Germline CDR1 is KGHDR and CDR2 is SFDVKD. Primers used in a second PCR of roughly 6 to 12 cycles were a sample-barcoded 5' primer and a J-beta primer mix. Each CDR3 protein gets one entry after TCRdb re-called the 5' RACE reads with MiXCR. The sample contains roughly 500,000 distinct CDR3 sequences, roughly 28% of which appear only once. The data belong to a study of blood T cells in healthy people across ages. V is TRBV24-1 and J is TRBJ2-7; TRBD1 matches at 10 bases. The source is a woman aged 70-85 years in good health. The sequenced sample was blood. The CDR3: CATDRGRDEQYF. CDR3 bases: TGTGCCACCGACAGGGGGCGAGACGAGCAGTACTTC.